A selection of T cell receptor beta chains follows, all from one sample in a study of T cell changes during pregnancy in multiple sclerosis. Sequencing used immunoSEQ multiplex PCR; TCRdb keeps in-frame clones, though not all of them. This sample carries tens of thousands of clones, approximately 90% of them seen once, and the ten largest clones take roughly 0.6%. The starting material was CD4+ T cells from peripheral blood mononuclear cells, obtained in the first trimester of pregnancy. The origin of the receptors is a female donor with multiple sclerosis, enrolled in a pregnancy study. Each CDR3 is given with its conserved first and last residue. The order of the fields is V gene, J gene, CDR3 protein.

V: TRBV4-2; J: TRBJ2-7; CDR3: CASSQDTGQGRGQYF
V: TRBV20-1; J: TRBJ1-1; CDR3: CSARESTEAFF
V: TRBV5-4; J: TRBJ2-2; CDR3: CASSSLQGGELFF
V: TRBV14; J: TRBJ2-7; CDR3: CASSQLGLAGGVSYEQYF
V: TRBV9; J: TRBJ2-3; CDR3: CASTRLAGVTDTQYF
V: TRBV11-2; J: TRBJ1-4; CDR3: CASRSWGQGEKLFF
V: TRBV18; J: TRBJ1-4; CDR3: CASSLRTGPNEKLFF
V: TRBV5-6; J: .; CDR3: CASSSGLGHYEQYF
V: TRBV30; J: TRBJ1-2; CDR3: CAWNPGGSNYGYTF
V: TRBV5-5; J: TRBJ2-7; CDR3: CASSLADSGGSYEQYF
V: TRBV7-9; J: TRBJ2-2; CDR3: CASSLVPAGVTGELFF
V: TRBV7-8; J: TRBJ1-3; CDR3: CASSLRTALSSSGNTIYF
V: TRBV6-6; J: TRBJ1-4; CDR3: CASRGWGVNEKLFF
V: TRBV5-1; J: TRBJ2-1; CDR3: CASTTNEVSSYNEQFF
V: TRBV2; J: TRBJ2-3; CDR3: CASSGTYLGSDTQYF
V: TRBV6-1; J: TRBJ2-5; CDR3: CASSEGTGSWETQYF
V: TRBV29-1; J: TRBJ1-4; CDR3: CSVETGGSEKLFF
V: TRBV19; J: TRBJ1-4; CDR3: CASSISTATEKLFF
V: TRBV10-2; J: TRBJ2-2; CDR3: CASSETSGTGELFF
V: TRBV5-1; J: TRBJ1-4; CDR3: CASSWGGGNEKLFF
V: TRBV9; J: TRBJ2-1; CDR3: CASSVTSGGLYNEQFF
V: TRBV6-1; J: TRBJ1-1; CDR3: CASSADINTEAFF